Sequencing of this TCR beta chain was carried out in a study of OX40 agonist ivuxolimab in advanced cancers. Study details: More than 35% of patients had received prior checkpoint inhibitor therapy. Findings and limits, study-wide: CD4+ and CD8+ blood T cells expanded clonally by week 6 at 0.1 to 3.0 mg/kg.

TCRdb's copy holds only in-frame clones and misses some; the assay was immunoSEQ multiplex PCR. The sample lists roughly 60,000 clones; about 90% were seen once. V gave up 4 bases and J gave up 5 bases; unmatched junction bases: 12. In germline, CDR1 is LNHDA, CDR2 SQIVND (reference sequence). CDR3 length: 17 residues. As regards this clone: Its specificity is unknown.

The sequence was obtained from an adult with an advanced solid tumor such as melanoma, head and neck, liver or kidney cancer. The material was CD4+ or CD8+ T cells sorted from blood, obtained in a trial of the OX40 agonist ivuxolimab. J is TRBJ2-3 and V is TRBV19, with 10 bases that match TRBD2. This CDR3 is CASSKPRAGGPRDTQYF. CDR3 sequence (DNA): TGTGCCAGTAGTAAACCCCGAGCGGGAGGGCCGAGAGATACGCAGTATTTT.